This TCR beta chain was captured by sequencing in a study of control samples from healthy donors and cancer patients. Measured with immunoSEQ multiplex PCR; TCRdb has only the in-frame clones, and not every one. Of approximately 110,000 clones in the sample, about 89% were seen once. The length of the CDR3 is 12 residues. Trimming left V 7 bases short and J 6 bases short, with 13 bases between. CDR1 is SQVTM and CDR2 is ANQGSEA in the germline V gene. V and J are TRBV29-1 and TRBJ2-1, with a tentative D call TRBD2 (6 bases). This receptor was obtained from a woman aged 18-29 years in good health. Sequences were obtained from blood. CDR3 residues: CSATLLANEQFF. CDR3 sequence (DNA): TGCAGCGCAACATTACTAGCCAATGAGCAGTTCTTC.